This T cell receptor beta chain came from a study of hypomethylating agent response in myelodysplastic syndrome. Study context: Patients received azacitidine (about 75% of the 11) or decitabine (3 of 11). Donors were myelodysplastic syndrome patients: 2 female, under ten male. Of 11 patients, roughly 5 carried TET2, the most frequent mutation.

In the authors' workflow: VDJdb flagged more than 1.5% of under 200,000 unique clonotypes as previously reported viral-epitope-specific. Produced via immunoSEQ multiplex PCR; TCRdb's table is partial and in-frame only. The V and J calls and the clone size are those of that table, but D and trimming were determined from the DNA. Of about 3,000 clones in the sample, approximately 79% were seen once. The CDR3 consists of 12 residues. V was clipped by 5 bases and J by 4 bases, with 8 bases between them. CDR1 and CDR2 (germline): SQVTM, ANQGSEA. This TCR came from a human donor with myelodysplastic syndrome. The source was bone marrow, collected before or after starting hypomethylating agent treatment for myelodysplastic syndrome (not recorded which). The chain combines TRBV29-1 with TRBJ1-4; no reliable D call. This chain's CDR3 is CSVRGGNEKLFF. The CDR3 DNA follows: TGCAGCGTTAGAGGCGGTAATGAAAAACTGTTTTTT.